Listed here are 10 T cell receptor beta chains from one sample, sequenced in a study of cytomegalovirus exposure and HLA in healthy donors. It was with 60 Vbeta and 13 Jbeta primers that the PCR ran. Some clones are missing from TCRdb's copy, which holds only in-frame ones; the method was immunoSEQ multiplex PCR. The table lists 150,000 or so clones, approximately 80% of them singletons. Material: PBMCs. The receptors originated from a man aged 45-65 years in good health and CMV-seropositive.

The chain uses TRBV9 and TRBJ2-2; D is unresolved. CDR1 and CDR2 (germline): SGDLS, YYNGEE. Trimming removed 3 bases at V and 3 bases at J, with 12 bases between. The CDR3 extends over 15 amino acids. The CDR3 spells CASSAYLGDTGELFF. In nucleotides, the CDR3 is TGTGCCAGCAGCGCCTACCTAGGAGACACCGGGGAGCTGTTTTTT.

This chain uses TRBV10-3 with TRBJ1-1; maybe TRBD1 (5 bases). The CDR3 sequence is 14 residues long. The ends were cut back, 6 bases at V and 1 base at J, with 12 bases in the middle. CDR1 and CDR2 from the germline V gene are ENHRY and SYGVKD. CDR3 region: CAISPGGGNTEAFF. The CDR3 bases are TGTGCCATCAGCCCCGGGGGGGGGAACACTGAAGCTTTCTTT.

The chain combines TRBV7-9 with TRBJ1-4; 8 bases align to TRBD1. CDR1 and CDR2 from the germline V gene are SEHNR and FQNEAQ (reference sequence). Germline trimming cut 4 bases from V and 7 bases from J; bases unmatched to any gene: 5. This CDR3 is built from 14 residues. DNA of the CDR3: TGTGCCAGCAGCTCGGACAGGGCTGTTGAAAAACTGTTTTTT. Protein: CASSSDRAVEKLFF.

The rearrangement uses TRBV28 and TRBJ2-1; D is perhaps TRBD2 (5 bases). The V end was cut by 5 bases, the J end by 2 bases, with 19 bases between. Germline assignment: CDR1 MDHEN and CDR2 SYDVKM. The CDR3 runs 17 residues. The chain's CDR3 is CASSNAPGFAAYNEQFF. The CDR3, as DNA: TGTGCCAGCAGTAACGCCCCGGGATTCGCGGCCTACAATGAGCAGTTCTTC.

The chain recombines TRBV28 with TRBJ2-7; maybe TRBD1 (7 bases). The ends were cut back, 8 bases at V and 3 bases at J, with 14 bases in the middle. The V gene's germline CDR1 is MDHEN and CDR2 SYDVKM. The length of the CDR3 is 13 residues. CDR3 sequence: CASAFRGVYEQYV. CDR3 coding DNA: TGTGCCAGCGCCTTCAGGGGGGTCTACGAGCAGTACGTC.

The chain employs TRBV2 and TRBJ1-1, with D hard to call. The CDR3 runs to 14 residues. Trimming removed 6 bases at V and 4 bases at J, with 15 bases between. Germline loops: CDR1 SNHLY, CDR2 FYNNEI. The CDR3 reads CASRQAGESTEAFF. CDR3 in DNA: TGTGCCAGCAGACAAGCCGGGGAGAGCACTGAAGCTTTCTTT.

The rearrangement uses TRBV6-5 and TRBJ2-1; D might be TRBD2 (7 bases). The CDR3 is 15 amino acids. The ends were cut back, 6 bases at V and 9 bases at J, with 21 bases in the middle. CDR1 and CDR2 from the germline V gene are MNHEY and SVGAGI. CDR3 sequence reads: CASRPQRGGVIEQFF. The CDR3 bases are TGTGCCAGCAGGCCTCAACGCGGGGGCGTGATTGAGCAGTTCTTC.

This chain uses TRBV6-5 with TRBJ2-7; possibly TRBD1 for D (6 bases). The germline gives CDR1 MNHEY, CDR2 SVGAGI. This CDR3 is built from 15 residues. The V end was cut by 0 bases, the J end by 4 bases, with 13 bases between. CDR3 bases: TGTGCCAGCAGTTACTCCCCAGGGGCTACATACGAGCAGTACGTC. Amino acid sequence: CASSYSPGATYEQYV.

The chain is built from TRBV11-3 and TRBJ1-2, with no clear D. Germline assignment: CDR1 SGHNT and CDR2 YENEEA. The CDR3 extends over 11 amino acids. The CDR3 loop reads CGQATYYGYTF. The CDR3 nucleotides are TGTGGCCAGGCGACGTACTATGGCTACACCTTC.

This chain connects TRBV21-1 to TRBJ2-1; TRBD1, the table's D call, lacks a check against the DNA. TRBV21-1 is a recognized pseudogene. This CDR3 contains 22 residues. CDR3 amino acids: CASSNPPPGQGARRGSYNEQFF. The CDR3 coding sequence is TGTGCCAGCAGCAATCCTCCCCCGGGACAGGGGGCCCGGAGGGGCTCCTACAATGAGCAGTTCTTC.